This T cell receptor beta chain was sequenced in a study of memory CD4+ T cells and cytomegalovirus serostatus (dated by TCRdb to between 2018 and 2021). Study-wide context: A total of roughly 35 healthy Belgian adults, of whom 9 were CMV seropositive and some 25 were CMV seronegative, were included in the cohort. CD4+ memory TCRbeta repertoires of a Belgian cohort with known cytomegalovirus serostatus were sequenced in order to replicate a published TCR-based CMV serostatus classifier.

The study at large found these results: The results were interpreted as suggesting that the CMV-associated TCR signature is largely present in the CD4+ memory repertoire. Of roughly 170 previously reported CMV-associated TCRbeta sequences, about 68 appeared in the CD4+ memory repertoires, each in one to five individuals. On the Belgian cohort, the classifier based on the original framework reached a median bootstrapped AUC of nearly 0.96, with a 95% CI of 0.76-1.00. Only CD4+CD45RO+ memory cells were sequenced, unlike the original study, which covered naive and memory CD4+ and CD8+ populations. For predicting CMV serostatus, the median bootstrapped AUC was 0.95 using the original framework and less than 0.93 using a US-trained random forest.

Spanning cysteine to phenylalanine, the CDR3 consists of 15 amino acids. Only the CDR3 DNA stays, 45 bases, in frame from base 1. In the germline V gene (reference sequence), CDR1 corresponds to SGHNT and CDR2 to YYREEE. Germline trimming: 4 bases from V, 4 bases from J; junction bases outside gene matches: 7. Genomic DNA was extracted from sorted cells with the Quick-DNA Microprep Kit. Amplification of TCRbeta DNA was done with the immunoSEQ hsTCRbeta kit, following the protocol from the manufacturer. An Illumina MiSeq instrument was used to sequence the TCRbeta libraries. As for how the authors treated the data: Once out-of-frame sequences had been removed, 2,204,828 distinct TCRbeta sequences were left, which works out to an average of around 67,000 per individual. Each individual was scored according to the count of roughly 170 previously reported CMV-associated TCRbeta sequences and the total productive distinct TCRbeta count. A beta-binomial model was reimplemented in Python, and scikit-learn random forests with default parameters were trained on data from the US cohort. Classifier performance on the Belgian cohort was summarized as median AUC with percentile confidence intervals over 10,000 bootstrap iterations. The table was pulled from immuneACCESS by TCRdb, which kept in-frame rearrangements only. Such tables lose some clones; where checked, under half of the loss comes from unresolved V genes, and the rest has no known cause. V and J calls and clone size are those listed in that table; D and trimming were worked out from the DNA. A total of more than 55,000 clones appear in this sample, around 86% of them only once. The ten most abundant clones make up around 0.9% of the sample.

A FACSAria II was used to sort memory CD4+ T cells, defined as single viable CD3+CD4+CD8-CD45RO+ cells. To determine CMV serostatus, a Roche Elecsys assay was used that detects serum IgG against CMV pp150, pp28, p38 and p52. Following thawing, total CD4+ T cells were enriched through positive selection using CD4 magnetic microbeads. The samples came from a separate study whose specific focus was interrogating the CD4+ T cell memory repertoire. Peripheral blood mononuclear cells were isolated and cryopreserved according to standard operating procedures, and serum was kept at -80 degrees C. CD3-PerCP (BW264/56), CD4-APC (RPA-T4), CD45RO-PE (UCHT1) and CD8-Pacific Orange (3B5) antibodies were used for staining, and non-viable cells were excluded with Sytox blue. Turning to this clone: Its binding antigen is unknown. No much larger clone exists at a distance of one base, and base qualities are not known.

The specimen sequenced was memory CD4+ T cells from blood. The TCR comes from an adult in good health and CMV-seronegative. The rearrangement joined TRBV5-4 to TRBJ1-4, with 7 central nucleotides matching TRBD1. In nucleotide form, the sequence is TGTGCCAGCAGCCAGACAGGGAGCTTTAATGAAAAACTGTTTTTT. The resulting protein is CASSQTGSFNEKLFF. The reference TRBV5-4 and TRBJ1-4 proteins fill in what lies around the CDR3, so the full variable domain reads ETGVTQSPTHLIKTRGQQVTLRCSSQSGHNTVSWYQQALGQGPQFIFQYYREEENGRGNFPPRFSGLQFPNYSSELNVNALELDDSALYLCASSQTGSFNEKLFFGSGTQLSVL.